The source of this T cell receptor (beta chain) is a study of blood T cell repertoires in COVID-19. Study as a whole: The origin of the acute and convalescent COVID-19 samples was the United States, Italy and Spain. Sources were T cells, B-cell-depleted T cells, or PBMCs; the material itself was cDNA or gDNA.

The CDR3 is made up of 13 amino acids. Germline CDR1 is MNHNY and CDR2 is SVGAGI (reference sequence). Trimming stripped 5 bases from V and 4 bases from J, with 11 bases between. Authors' processing steps: For nucleated cells, counts were estimated from reference gene primer amplification. The repertoire was sequenced with immunoSEQ multiplex PCR; TCRdb's copy has only in-frame clones and lacks some. The D gene and trimming were derived from the DNA, and the V and J assignments and clone size from that table. Here the sample spans about 270,000 clones, approximately 81% being singletons. This clone has more than one count but fewer than ten.

The specimen sequenced was peripheral blood. The chain carries TRBV6-6 and TRBJ2-5; a weak D match, TRBD2 (6 bases). This sequence originates from a woman younger than 35 with acute or convalescent COVID-19. This chain's CDR3 is CASSNNGGETQYF. CDR3 nucleotides: TGTGCCAGCAGTAATAACGGGGGAGAGACCCAGTACTTC.